Presented here are 16 T cell receptor beta chains from one specimen sequenced in a study of blood T cell repertoires in COVID-19. Assay: immunoSEQ multiplex PCR; the TCRdb copy retains only in-frame clones and omits some. The data show about 250,000 clones, 82% seen once. The sample comprised peripheral blood. All receptors derive from a woman older than 75 with active or convalescent COVID-19.

The rearrangement links TRBV3-1 (or the pseudogene TRBV3-2) to TRBJ1-1, with a tentative D call TRBD1 (6 bases). The V gene lost 7 bases and the J gene lost 4 bases, with 13 bases spanning the gap. The germline V gene encodes CDR1 LGHDT and CDR2 YNNKEL (reference sequence). The CDR3 extends over 13 amino acids. CDR3 sequence: CASNTIGGTEAFF. The CDR3 region has the DNA TGTGCCAGCAACACAATAGGGGGCACTGAAGCTTTCTTT.

The chain recombines TRBV2 with TRBJ2-5; maybe TRBD2 (5 bases). CDR1 SNHLY and CDR2 FYNNEI come from the germline V gene. With 7 bases removed from V and 1 base from J, the gap between germline ends came to 10 bases. The CDR3 loop spans 13 amino acids. CDR3 bases: TGTGCCAGCACCTGGGAGAGCCAAGAGACCCAGTACTTC. Its translation is CASTWESQETQYF.

The chain's CDR3 is CASSYPTEYSNQPQHF. The CDR3 DNA reads TGTGCCAGCAGTTACCCGACAGAATATAGCAATCAGCCCCAGCATTTT. The chain couples TRBV6-5 to TRBJ1-5; maybe TRBD1 (5 bases). The germline gives CDR1 MNHEY, CDR2 SVGAGI. The CDR3 runs 16 residues. Trimming cost V 2 bases and J 0 bases, with 11 bases left between them.

This clone has a single count. The CDR3 region is CASSGTGWGYTF. CDR3 sequence (DNA): TGTGCCAGTAGTGGTACAGGGTGGGGCTACACCTTC. J is TRBJ1-2 and V is TRBV19, with D tentatively TRBD1 (6 bases). Trimming shortened V by 5 bases and J by 8 bases, and 12 bases separated the two germline ends. Germline V gene data show CDR1 as LNHDA and CDR2 as SQIVND (reference sequence). CDR3 size: 12 residues. Using reference TRBV19 and TRBJ1-2 for the parts outside the CDR3, the full variable domain is DGGITQSPKYLFRKEGQNVTLSCEQNLNHDAMYWYRQDPGQGLRLIYYSQIVNDFQKGDIAEGYSVSREKKESFPLTVTSAQKNPTAFYLCASSGTGWGYTFGSGTRLTVV.

Comment on this clone: At the DNA level, this CDR3 is encoded by other sequences in the same sample as well. The CDR3: CASSATGGTEAFF. The DNA of the CDR3 is TGTGCCAGCAGTGCTACAGGGGGAACTGAAGCTTTCTTT. V usage is TRBV2 and J usage is TRBJ1-1, with TRBD1 identical over 8 bases. The CDR3 totals 13 residues. V gave up 4 bases and J gave up 5 bases; unmatched junction bases: 3. CDR1 is SNHLY, CDR2 FYNNEI, per germline.

The chain is built from TRBV4-2 and TRBJ2-2; 11 positions agree with TRBD2. The ends lost 3 bases at V and 8 bases at J; junction bases unmatched: 11. The CDR3 consists of 17 residues. Germline CDR1 LGHNA, CDR2 YNFKEQ. The CDR3 region has the DNA TGTGCCAGCAGCCAGCAACTAGCGGGGGCTCAAGGGGGGGAGCTGTTTTTT. This translates into CASSQQLAGAQGGELFF.

CDR3 residues: CASSSPAGTGIYEQYF. For the CDR3, the DNA is TGTGCCAGCAGTTCCCCGGCCGGGACAGGAATTTACGAGCAGTACTTC. The chain recombines TRBV27 with TRBJ2-7; TRBD1 aligns across 8 bases. The CDR3 has 16 amino acids. V shed 4 bases and J 4 bases; nucleotides not matched to a gene: 12. The V gene's germline CDR1 is MNHEY and CDR2 SMNVEV (reference sequence).

J is TRBJ1-5 and V is TRBV19, with TRBD1 matching 9 bases. Germline CDR1 LNHDA, CDR2 SQIVND (reference sequence). CDR3 size: 19 residues. Losses at the gene ends were 7 bases for V and 1 base for J; bases not matched to a gene: 17. The CDR3 here is CASTKGPGQGGVSNQPQHF. The CDR3 region has the DNA TGTGCCAGTACCAAAGGGCCGGGACAGGGAGGAGTAAGCAATCAGCCCCAGCATTTT.

J is TRBJ2-7 and V is TRBV27, with D perhaps matching TRBD1 (5 bases). The V gene lost 4 bases and the J gene lost 3 bases, with 10 bases spanning the gap. Germline CDR1 MNHEY, CDR2 SMNVEV (reference sequence). CDR3 length equals 13 residues. For the CDR3, the DNA is TGTGCCAGCAGTTCCAGGGCTGGCTACGAGCAGTACTTC. Amino acid sequence: CASSSRAGYEQYF.

This clone showed up just once. The chain recombines TRBV4-2 with TRBJ1-6; D is unresolved. The germline CDR1 and CDR2 sequences are LGHNA and YNFKEQ. CDR3 length: 17 amino acids. V lost 0 bases and J lost 0, with 9 bases in between. Written as DNA, the CDR3 is TGTGCCAGCAGCCAAGACCCCAAGAGCTCCTATAATTCACCCCTCCACTTT. Translation gives CASSQDPKSSYNSPLHF.

DNA of the CDR3: TGTGCCAGCACCAGGTTTGGCAACCCTAACTATGGCTACACCTTC. Translated, it gives CASTRFGNPNYGYTF. The V gene is TRBV6-5, the J gene TRBJ1-2; D unresolved. Per the germline V gene, CDR1 is MNHEY and CDR2 is SVGAGI. Between the trimmed V and J ends, which lost 7 bases and 0 bases, there was a span of 15 bases. The CDR3 totals 15 residues.

The chain has TRBV20-1 and TRBJ1-4, with 11 bases lining up with TRBD1. This CDR3 is 15 amino acids long. Germline lookup yields CDR1 DFQATT and CDR2 SNEGSKA (reference sequence). V gave up 3 bases and J gave up 8 bases; unmatched junction bases: 8. CDR3 sequence reads: CSASILGQGGEKLFF. The CDR3 DNA sequence: TGCAGTGCTAGTATCTTGGGACAGGGGGGAGAAAAACTGTTTTTT.

The CDR3 DNA sequence: TGTGCCAGCAGTTACAGCCCACTAACCAATTCACCCCTCCACTTT. Its translation: CASSYSPLTNSPLHF. V and J are TRBV6-5 and TRBJ1-6; D is undetermined. The CDR3 loop spans 15 amino acids. The V gene's germline CDR1 is MNHEY and CDR2 SVGAGI. Trimming pared 2 bases from V and 7 bases from J, leaving 12 bases between.

This chain uses TRBV6-5 with TRBJ2-1, with 14 nucleotides matching TRBD2. The V gene's germline CDR1 is MNHEY and CDR2 SVGAGI. V was clipped by 7 bases and J by 7 bases; unmatched bases: 6. The CDR3 is 15 residues long. The CDR3 DNA reads as TGTGCCAGCACCTTCGGGACTAGCGGGAGAAATGAGCAGTTCTTC. Translation: CASTFGTSGRNEQFF.

The J gene is TRBJ2-5, the V gene TRBV5-8; no reliable D call. The germline CDR1 and CDR2 sequences are SGHTS and YDEGEE. This CDR3 is built from 12 residues. The V and J ends lost 4 bases and 0 bases respectively, with 4 bases between them. The CDR3 DNA reads TGTGCCAGCAGCCCGTACCAAGAGACCCAGTACTTC. It codes for CASSPYQETQYF.

The V call is TRBV7-2, the J call TRBJ2-4; 11 bases are a match to TRBD2. This CDR3 has 19 amino acids. Germline V gene lookup returns CDR1 SGHTA and CDR2 FQGNSA. After removal of 5 bases from V and 2 bases from J, the junction contained 14 bases not matched to a gene. CDR3: CASSPGRAASGGSKNIQYF. The CDR3 region has the DNA TGTGCCAGCAGCCCGGGAAGGGCGGCTAGCGGGGGGTCCAAAAACATTCAGTACTTC.